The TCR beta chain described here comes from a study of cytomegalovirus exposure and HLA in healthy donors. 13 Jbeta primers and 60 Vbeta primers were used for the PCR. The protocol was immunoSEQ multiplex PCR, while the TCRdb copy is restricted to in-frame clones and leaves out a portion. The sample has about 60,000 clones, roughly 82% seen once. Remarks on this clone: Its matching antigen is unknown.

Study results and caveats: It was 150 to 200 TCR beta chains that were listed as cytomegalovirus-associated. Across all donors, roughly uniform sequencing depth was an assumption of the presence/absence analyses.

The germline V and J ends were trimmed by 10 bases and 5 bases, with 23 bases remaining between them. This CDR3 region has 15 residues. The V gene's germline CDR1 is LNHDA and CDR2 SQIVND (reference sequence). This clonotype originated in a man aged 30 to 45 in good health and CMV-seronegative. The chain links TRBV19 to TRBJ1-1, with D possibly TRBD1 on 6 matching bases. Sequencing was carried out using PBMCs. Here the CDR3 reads CATATPEQGRTEAFF. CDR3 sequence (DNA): TGTGCCACCGCAACCCCCGAACAGGGAAGAACTGAAGCTTTCTTT.